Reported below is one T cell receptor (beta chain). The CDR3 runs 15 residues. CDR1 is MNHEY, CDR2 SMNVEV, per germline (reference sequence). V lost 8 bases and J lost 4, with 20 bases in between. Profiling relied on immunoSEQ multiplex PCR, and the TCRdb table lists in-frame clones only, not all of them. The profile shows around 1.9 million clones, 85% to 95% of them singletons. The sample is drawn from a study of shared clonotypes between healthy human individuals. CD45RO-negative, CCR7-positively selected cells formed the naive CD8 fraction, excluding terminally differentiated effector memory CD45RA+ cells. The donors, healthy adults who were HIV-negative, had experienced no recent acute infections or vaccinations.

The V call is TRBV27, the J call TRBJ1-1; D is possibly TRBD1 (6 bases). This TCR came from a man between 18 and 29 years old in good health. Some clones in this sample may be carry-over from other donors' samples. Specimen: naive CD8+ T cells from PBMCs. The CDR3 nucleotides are TGTGCCAGCTCAAAAAGGGGGTCCGGTGGCACTGAAGCTTTCTTT. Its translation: CASSKRGSGGTEAFF.